The 15 T cell receptor beta chains given below trace back to one sample, sequenced in a study of blood T cell repertoires in COVID-19. Data came from immunoSEQ multiplex PCR; TCRdb stores just in-frame clones and leaves some out. Of some 300,000 clones listed, roughly 86% are singletons. The source material was PBMCs or T cells enriched from blood (not recorded which). Receptors were obtained from a woman in her fifties or sixties who had been exposed to COVID-19.

The DNA of the CDR3 is TGTGCCAGTAGTATACGTGGACAGGGGGAAAAAAACGCAACTAATGAAAAACTGTTTTTT. Translating gives CASSIRGQGEKNATNEKLFF. The chain recombines TRBV19 with TRBJ1-4; 10 bases fit TRBD1. The V segment lost 2 bases and the J segment 0 bases; nucleotides outside the gene matches: 12. CDR3 length: 20 amino acids. Germline V gene lookup returns CDR1 LNHDA and CDR2 SQIVND (reference sequence).

This clone was recorded a few times. The J gene is TRBJ2-1, the V gene TRBV28, with 8 bases that match TRBD1. V lost 2 bases to trimming and J lost 6 bases; unmatched junction nucleotides: 6. This CDR3 is 15 amino acids long. CDR1 and CDR2 (germline): MDHEN, SYDVKM. The CDR3 DNA is TGTGCCAGCAGTTTAATGGGGACAGGATCCAATGAGCAGTTCTTC. This gives the protein CASSLMGTGSNEQFF.

The chain uses TRBV4-2 and TRBJ1-5; 8 nucleotides align to TRBD1. Unmatched junction bases numbered 4, after V lost 3 bases and J lost 0 bases. The CDR3 covers 16 residues. Germline V gives CDR1 LGHNA, CDR2 YNFKEQ. The CDR3 loop reads CASSHRGQGSNQPQHF. Here the CDR3 DNA reads TGTGCCAGCAGCCATCGCGGACAGGGTAGCAATCAGCCCCAGCATTTT.

The chain is built from TRBV10-3 and TRBJ2-5, with D maybe TRBD2 (6 bases). The CDR3 runs 13 residues. Germline V CDR1 and CDR2: ENHRY, SYGVKD. Trimming removed 7 bases from V and 5 bases from J, with 14 bases in between. The chain's CDR3 is CAIKGGESETQYF. The DNA of the CDR3 is TGTGCCATCAAGGGCGGGGAGTCGGAGACCCAGTACTTC.

The V call is TRBV28, the J call TRBJ2-3, with 7 bases that match TRBD2. The V and J ends lost 6 bases and 6 bases, in that order; junction bases with no gene match: 3. Germline V gene lookup returns CDR1 MDHEN and CDR2 SYDVKM. The CDR3 spans 12 residues. CDR3 amino acids: CASRTAGDTQYF. CDR3 DNA: TGTGCCAGCAGGACAGCGGGGGATACGCAGTATTTT. The variable domain in full, with the rest retrieved from reference TRBV28 and TRBJ2-3, is DVKVTQSSRYLVKRTGEKVFLECVQDMDHENMFWYRQDPGLGLRLIYFSYDVKMKEKGDIPEGYSVSREKKERFSLILESASTNQTSMYLCASRTAGDTQYFGPGTRLTVL.

This clone was observed once. The CDR3 sequence is CASSEGTSYNEQFF. CDR3 DNA sequence: TGTGCCAGCAGTGAAGGGACTAGCTACAATGAGCAGTTCTTC. The chain is built from TRBV2 and TRBJ2-1; TRBD2 agrees at 7 bases. Trimming cost V 1 base and J 3 bases; bases outside gene matches: 0. Germline CDR1 SNHLY, CDR2 FYNNEI. This CDR3 spans 14 amino acids.

J is TRBJ2-4 and V is TRBV7-2; possible D gene TRBD1, 6 bases. This CDR3 comprises 14 residues. V was trimmed by 5 bases and J by 8 bases, leaving 16 bases between them. Germline CDR1 SGHTA, CDR2 FQGNSA. The CDR3 region has the DNA TGTGCCAGCAGCCTTGGGGGCGCGGTATACATTCAGTACTTC. This sequence encodes CASSLGGAVYIQYF.

J is TRBJ1-2 and V is TRBV3-1 (or the pseudogene TRBV3-2); no firm D call. In germline, CDR1 is LGHDT, CDR2 YNNKEL (reference sequence). Deletions cut 3 bases from V and 1 base from J, with 9 bases between. This CDR3 has 14 amino acids. CDR3 amino acids: CASSQPGFNYGYTF. The CDR3 nucleotides read TGTGCCAGCAGCCAGCCAGGATTTAACTATGGCTACACCTTC.

This clone is a singleton in its sample. V gene TRBV14 combines with J gene TRBJ1-4, with D possibly matching TRBD1 (5 bases). The length of the CDR3 is 11 residues. Germline V CDR1 and CDR2: SGHDN, FVKESK. Trimming removed 5 bases from V and 11 bases from J, with 9 bases in between. CDR3 DNA sequence: TGTGCCAGCAGCAACCAGGGTAAACTGTTTTTT. It encodes CASSNQGKLFF.

The CDR3 is CASSSVQPAGTGELFF. The CDR3 DNA reads as TGTGCCAGCAGCTCCGTTCAGCCCGCGGGCACCGGGGAGCTGTTTTTT. The rearrangement uses TRBV7-9 and TRBJ2-2; TRBD2 might be the D (5 bases). Germline CDR1 reads SEHNR; CDR2 reads FQNEAQ (reference sequence). The CDR3 totals 16 residues. Trimming took off 4 bases at V and 4 bases at J, with 16 bases between the two ends.

This clone was seen just once. The chain uses TRBV28 and TRBJ2-5; 13 nucleotides align to TRBD2. Germline V gene lookup returns CDR1 MDHEN and CDR2 SYDVKM. The J segment lost 7 bases and the V segment lost 10 bases, leaving 18 bases of the junction unmatched. The CDR3 loop spans 17 amino acids. As DNA, the CDR3 is TGTGCCATAATCCCCGATACTAGCGGGGGGGCCGGTGGGACCCAGTACTTC. Translation gives CAIIPDTSGGAGGTQYF.

The chain couples TRBV13 to TRBJ1-6; 7 nucleotides align to TRBD1. This CDR3 contains 17 residues. Germline CDR1 is PRHDT and CDR2 is FYEKMQ (reference sequence). The junction had 10 bases not matched to a gene; V was cut back by 2 bases and J by 6 bases. As DNA, the CDR3 is TGTGCCAGCAGCTTATACTCGCTGACAGGGAGTAATTCACCCCTCCACTTT. This sequence encodes CASSLYSLTGSNSPLHF.

This chain connects TRBV9 to TRBJ1-2; the D gene is possibly TRBD1 (6 bases). Trimming pared 3 bases from V and 6 bases from J, leaving 18 bases between. From germline, CDR1 is SGDLS and CDR2 YYNGEE. The CDR3 extends over 15 amino acids. DNA for the CDR3: TGTGCCAGCAGCGCAAACCTACAGGGTCGGGATGGCTACACCTTC. It yields the protein CASSANLQGRDGYTF.

The chain uses TRBV20-1 and TRBJ2-7; 7 bases map to TRBD1. CDR1 is DFQATT, CDR2 SNEGSKA, per germline (reference sequence). This CDR3 contains 11 residues. Trimming removed 6 bases from V and 3 bases from J; junction bases left unmatched: 2. CDR3 coding DNA: TGCAGTGCAACAGGGGACTACGAGCAGTACTTC. It specifies CSATGDYEQYF.

This rearrangement joins TRBV2 to TRBJ1-5; D is undetermined. The germline CDR1 and CDR2 sequences are SNHLY and FYNNEI. The CDR3 extends over 15 amino acids. V gave up 3 bases and J gave up 1 base, with 10 bases separating them. The CDR3 sequence is CASSERRWSNQPQHF. The CDR3 coding sequence is TGTGCCAGCAGTGAGAGGCGGTGGAGCAATCAGCCCCAGCATTTT.